The 30 T cell receptor beta chains below come from one sample, sequenced in a study of long-term antiretroviral therapy in people with HIV. Run at survey level, the immunoSEQ assay was version v3.0. This table comes from immunoSEQ multiplex PCR, and its TCRdb copy is limited to in-frame clones, with some not included. This sample has some 21,000 clones, with over 75% found just once. The sample consisted of unsorted PBMCs, taken 0.3 years after starting antiretroviral therapy. The receptor set was obtained from a man in his fifties or sixties with HIV.

The rearrangement uses TRBV6-1 and TRBJ1-2; D perhaps matches TRBD1 (6 bases). This CDR3 has 13 residues. Trimming left V 4 bases short and J 8 bases short, with 14 bases between. CDR1 MNHNS and CDR2 SASEGT come from the germline V gene. The CDR3 is CASSARTALGYTF. Here the CDR3 DNA reads TGTGCCAGCAGTGCAAGGACAGCATTAGGCTACACCTTC.

This chain connects TRBV6-1 to TRBJ2-3; no firm D call. The CDR3 spans 14 residues. V lost 7 bases and J lost 6, with 17 bases in between. Germline CDR1 reads MNHNS; CDR2 reads SASEGT. CDR3 in amino acids: CASTPITAPDTQYF. The CDR3 DNA follows: TGTGCCAGCACCCCAATAACAGCCCCCGATACGCAGTATTTT.

The genes are TRBV10-2 and TRBJ1-2, with D possibly TRBD1 on 5 matching bases. Per germline, CDR1 WSHSY and CDR2 SAAADI. The CDR3 has 14 amino acids. V lost 0 bases and J 8 bases, leaving 13 bases between the germline ends. CDR3: CASSESIGGSGYTF. The CDR3 DNA is TGCGCCAGCAGTGAGTCGATTGGGGGTAGCGGCTACACCTTC.

V usage is TRBV14 and J usage is TRBJ2-7; D possibly matches TRBD1 or TRBD2 (6 bases each). Germline V gene data show CDR1 as SGHDN and CDR2 as FVKESK. Trimming left V 0 bases short and J 3 bases short, with 12 bases between. The CDR3 consists of 15 residues. DNA of the CDR3: TGTGCCAGCAGCCAAGATGGGGGGCCCGGCTACGAGCAGTACTTC. Its translation: CASSQDGGPGYEQYF.

This chain links TRBV5-7 with TRBJ2-7; 9 bases agree with TRBD1. TRBV5-7 is placed among ORFs of uncertain function. CDR3 length equals 16 residues. Trimming took 5 bases from V and 5 from J; bases not matched to a gene: 14. The CDR3 DNA reads as TGTGCCAGCAGTCTCGGGGCGGGACAGGGACATCACGAGCAGTACTTC. Amino acid sequence: CASSLGAGQGHHEQYF.

The count of this clone is one. J is TRBJ2-2 and V is TRBV7-8, with 8 nucleotides matching TRBD2. CDR3 size: 18 residues. Germline assignment: CDR1 SGHVS and CDR2 FQNEAQ. V was clipped by 5 bases and J by 3 bases; unmatched bases: 14. CDR3 nucleotides: TGTGCCAGCAGCCCCGACTCTTTTGCGGGGGGAGACACCGGGGAGCTGTTTTTT. Translating gives CASSPDSFAGGDTGELFF.

This chain links TRBV11-2 with TRBJ2-7, with D unresolved. In germline, CDR1 is SGHAT, CDR2 FQNNGV. V lost 1 base and J lost 1, with 11 bases in between. The CDR3 is made up of 15 amino acids. CDR3 DNA sequence: TGTGCCAGCAGCTTAGGCAGGTCGGTGTCCTACGAGCAGTACTTC. It specifies CASSLGRSVSYEQYF.

The rearrangement uses TRBV27 and TRBJ2-3; D not certain. The CDR3 has 12 residues. The V end was cut by 2 bases, the J end by 4 bases, with 4 bases between. Germline CDR1 MNHEY, CDR2 SMNVEV (reference sequence). CDR3 bases: TGTGCCAGCAGTTTAAGTGCAGATACGCAGTATTTT. Residues: CASSLSADTQYF.

The chain is built from TRBV5-6 and TRBJ1-2, with D perhaps matching TRBD1 (5 bases). This CDR3 is 14 amino acids long. CDR1 is SGHDT, CDR2 YYEEEE, per germline. The germline V and J ends were trimmed by 7 bases and 8 bases, with 21 bases remaining between them. CDR3 sequence: CASSDGRGRRGYTF. The CDR3 coding sequence is TGTGCCAGCTCAGATGGTCGGGGGAGGCGAGGCTACACCTTC.

This clone was seen only once. This chain joins TRBV9 and TRBJ2-1; perhaps TRBD2 as D (7 bases). Germline-derived CDR1 and CDR2 are SGDLS and YYNGEE. Trimming removed 1 base at V and 4 bases at J, with 21 bases between. This CDR3 comprises 18 residues. Here the CDR3 reads CASSVKGGRALSYNEQFF. Here the CDR3 DNA reads TGTGCCAGCAGCGTAAAGGGGGGGAGAGCTCTTTCGTACAATGAGCAGTTCTTC. Full variable domain (remainder filled in from reference TRBV9 and TRBJ2-1): DSGVTQTPKHLITATGQRVTLRCSPRSGDLSVYWYQQSLDQGLQFLIQYYNGEERAKGNILERFSAQQFPDLHSELNLSSLELGDSALYFCASSVKGGRALSYNEQFFGPGTRLTVL.

This chain uses TRBV18 with TRBJ2-7; no definite D call. Germline V CDR1 and CDR2: KGHSH, LQKENI. This CDR3 spans 13 amino acids. The ends were cut back, 2 bases at V and 4 bases at J, with 9 bases in the middle. For the CDR3, the DNA is TGTGCCAGCTCACCAAGAGAAGCTTACGAGCAGTACTTC. Its translation: CASSPREAYEQYF.

This chain joins TRBV5-6 and TRBJ1-1; 7 nucleotides line up with TRBD1. This CDR3 has 11 residues. Germline V lookup: CDR1 SGHDT, CDR2 YYEEEE. Germline trimming cut 2 bases from V and 11 bases from J; bases unmatched to any gene: 3. The CDR3 region has the DNA TGTGCCAGCAGCTTTGGGACAGTCGCTTTCTTT. Translating it yields CASSFGTVAFF.

J is TRBJ1-3 and V is TRBV19; D perhaps matches TRBD1 (5 bases). The CDR3 has 16 residues. The V and J ends lost 1 base and 2 bases respectively, with 12 bases between them. From germline, CDR1 is LNHDA and CDR2 SQIVND (reference sequence). CDR3 nucleotides: TGTGCCAGTAGTATAGGAGCTCGGGGGACTGGAAACACCATATATTTT. It specifies CASSIGARGTGNTIYF.

The chain carries TRBV15 and TRBJ2-1, with D unresolved. The V gene's germline CDR1 is LNHNV and CDR2 YYDKDF (reference sequence). V lost 8 bases and J 7 bases, leaving 6 bases between the germline ends. The CDR3 runs to 10 residues. CDR3 nucleotides: TGTGCCACCTCCGGGAATGAGCAGTTCTTC. Translating gives CATSGNEQFF.

The chain couples TRBV4-1 to TRBJ2-4, with D hard to call. Trimming left V 1 base short and J 0 bases short, with 16 bases between. This CDR3 has 18 amino acids. Per germline, CDR1 MGHRA and CDR2 YSYEKL. The CDR3 sequence: CASSQGFVRGLAKNIQYF. For the CDR3, the DNA is TGCGCCAGCAGCCAAGGCTTCGTCCGAGGCCTAGCCAAAAACATTCAGTACTTC.

The chain has TRBV7-2 and TRBJ2-7; 14 bases match TRBD2. J lost 2 bases, V lost 5 bases, and 2 bases had no gene match. Germline CDR1 reads SGHTA; CDR2 reads FQGNSA. The CDR3 spans 15 residues. The CDR3 sequence: CASSAGLAGAYEQYF. CDR3 DNA: TGTGCCAGCAGCGCGGGACTAGCGGGAGCCTACGAGCAGTACTTC.

The V gene is TRBV27, the J gene TRBJ1-1; D unresolved. Germline V CDR1 and CDR2: MNHEY, SMNVEV (reference sequence). With 2 bases removed from V and 0 bases from J, the gap between germline ends came to 7 bases. The CDR3 is 14 residues long. The CDR3 nucleotides are TGTGCCAGCAGTTTAGTGGGAGTGAACACTGAAGCTTTCTTT. Amino acids: CASSLVGVNTEAFF.

CDR3 sequence (DNA): TGTGCCAGCAGTCCTACCGGGACTAGCGGGACTTACGAGCAGTACTTC. Its translation: CASSPTGTSGTYEQYF. The chain combines TRBV28 with TRBJ2-7; 13 bases fit TRBD2. The CDR3 totals 16 residues. Germline trimming cut 5 bases from V and 4 bases from J; bases unmatched to any gene: 8. The germline gives CDR1 MDHEN, CDR2 SYDVKM.

This clone was counted only a few times. V usage is TRBV7-2 and J usage is TRBJ2-7; possible D gene TRBD2, 6 bases. Germline lookup yields CDR1 SGHTA and CDR2 FQGNSA. CDR3 size: 16 residues. Trimming stripped 3 bases from V and 1 base from J, with 16 bases between. The CDR3 region is CASSFFGGTLSYEQYF. The CDR3, as DNA: TGTGCCAGCAGCTTTTTTGGGGGGACCTTATCCTACGAGCAGTACTTC.

The rearrangement uses TRBV6-5 and TRBJ1-2, with TRBD1 identical over 10 bases. This CDR3 is 13 amino acids long. Germline V CDR1 and CDR2: MNHEY, SVGAGI. Germline trimming cut 7 bases from V and 6 bases from J; bases unmatched to any gene: 5. The CDR3 region is CASNAGTGDGYTF. CDR3 nucleotide sequence: TGTGCCAGCAACGCCGGGACAGGGGATGGCTACACCTTC.

In this sample, this clone turned up once. The chain uses TRBV28 and TRBJ2-7; 8 nucleotides line up with TRBD2. The germline V gene encodes CDR1 MDHEN and CDR2 SYDVKM. The CDR3 extends over 12 amino acids. J was trimmed by 3 bases and V by 10 bases; bases with no gene match: 5. In nucleotides, the CDR3 is TGTGCCACCGGGACTAGAGTCTACGAGCAGTACTTC. Its translation is CATGTRVYEQYF.

In its sample, this clone was seen a few times. The chain is built from TRBV19 and TRBJ1-5; possible D gene TRBD1, 5 bases. V was pared by 10 bases and J by 2 bases, with 12 bases between. The CDR3 runs to 13 residues. In germline, CDR1 is LNHDA, CDR2 SQIVND (reference sequence). This chain's CDR3 is CAIRGGGNQPQHF. The CDR3 DNA is TGTGCCATCCGGGGAGGGGGCAATCAGCCCCAGCATTTT. The full variable domain, rest sourced from reference TRBV19 and TRBJ1-5, is DGGITQSPKYLFRKEGQNVTLSCEQNLNHDAMYWYRQDPGQGLRLIYYSQIVNDFQKGDIAEGYSVSREKKESFPLTVTSAQKNPTAFYLCAIRGGGNQPQHFGDGTRLSIL.

The genes are TRBV19 and TRBJ1-5; weak D call: TRBD1 (6 bases). Trimming took 5 bases from V and 0 from J, leaving 14 bases between them. Germline V gene sequence: CDR1 LNHDA, CDR2 SQIVND (reference sequence). CDR3 length: 16 amino acids. The CDR3 nucleotides are TGTGCCAGTAGTGGACAGACTTTCCTTAGCAATCAGCCCCAGCATTTT. It codes for CASSGQTFLSNQPQHF.

The chain employs TRBV10-3 and TRBJ1-1; a possible D gene is TRBD1 (5 bases). There are 17 residues in the CDR3. Germline assignment: CDR1 ENHRY and CDR2 SYGVKD. Trimming removed 2 bases at V and 2 bases at J, with 18 bases between. CDR3 protein: CAISEIQVRVFNTEAFF. CDR3 nucleotides: TGTGCCATCAGTGAGATTCAGGTCAGGGTCTTTAACACTGAAGCTTTCTTT.

The chain uses TRBV4-1 and TRBJ1-2; D unclear. The V gene lost 0 bases and the J gene lost 0 bases, with 17 bases spanning the gap. This CDR3 contains 18 residues. Germline V gene sequence: CDR1 MGHRA, CDR2 YSYEKL. CDR3 residues: CASSQDLAVRPANYGYTF. The CDR3 DNA reads as TGCGCCAGCAGCCAAGATCTGGCAGTGAGACCAGCTAACTATGGCTACACCTTC.

J is TRBJ1-2 and V is TRBV28; no firm D call. From germline, CDR1 is MDHEN and CDR2 SYDVKM. The CDR3 spans 14 residues. Trimming cost V 3 bases and J 0 bases, with 8 bases left between them. The CDR3 DNA follows: TGTGCCAGCAGTTTGGCCGGAGCTAACTATGGCTACACCTTC. The encoded protein is CASSLAGANYGYTF.

In this sample, this clone turned up a few times. This chain joins TRBV19 and TRBJ1-1, with no clear D. The CDR3 is 16 amino acids. Germline V CDR1 and CDR2: LNHDA, SQIVND (reference sequence). Trimming cost V 2 bases and J 0 bases, with 13 bases left between them. CDR3 coding DNA: TGTGCCAGTAGTATAAGTCTCGGCAGATTGAACACTGAAGCTTTCTTT. Translating it yields CASSISLGRLNTEAFF.

The table lists this clone with a few counts. This chain joins TRBV11-2 and TRBJ1-3; D is unclear. CDR3 length: 15 amino acids. Looked up from germline, CDR1 is SGHAT and CDR2 is FQNNGV. The V and J ends lost 1 base and 7 bases respectively, with 14 bases between them. The CDR3 is CASSLGPLVKNTIYF. The CDR3 DNA reads as TGTGCCAGCAGCTTAGGTCCACTAGTTAAGAACACCATATATTTT.

V usage is TRBV19 and J usage is TRBJ2-5; D gene ambiguous. This CDR3 has 14 residues. V was trimmed by 3 bases and J by 4 bases, leaving 12 bases between them. The germline V gene encodes CDR1 LNHDA and CDR2 SQIVND (reference sequence). CDR3 in amino acids: CASSIVGFGETQYF. The CDR3 DNA reads as TGTGCCAGTAGTATCGTGGGGTTCGGAGAGACCCAGTACTTC.

The V gene is TRBV7-9, the J gene TRBJ2-7; D is perhaps TRBD2 (6 bases). Trimming shortened V by 4 bases and J by 4 bases, and 17 bases separated the two germline ends. In germline, CDR1 is SEHNR, CDR2 FQNEAQ (reference sequence). This CDR3 region has 15 residues. This CDR3 is CASSSRDSVRYEQYF. The CDR3 coding sequence is TGTGCCAGCAGCTCCCGGGACTCTGTGCGTTACGAGCAGTACTTC.